The 6 T cell receptor beta chains below come from one sample, sequenced in a study of blood T cell repertoires in COVID-19 (dated by TCRdb to the early 2020s). Library generation was performed with the immunoSEQ multiplex PCR assay. TCRdb limited this immuneACCESS table to in-frame rearrangements with V and J called. A share of clones is missing; checked studies link under half to unresolved V genes, and the rest is unexplained. The sample records roughly 430,000 clones, around nine tenths of which are singletons. The leading ten clones occupy approximately 1.5% of the sample. Sequencing input: PBMCs or T cells enriched from blood (not recorded which). The receptors originated from a woman aged 18 to 35 who had been exposed to COVID-19.

The chain has TRBV4-1 and TRBJ1-2; D may be TRBD1 (5 bases). Trimming cost V 2 bases and J 3 bases, with 10 bases left between them. This CDR3 is 14 amino acids long. Germline CDR1 is MGHRA and CDR2 is YSYEKL. CDR3 amino acids: CASSQYLGDYGYTF. CDR3 DNA sequence: TGCGCCAGCAGCCAATACTTAGGGGACTATGGCTACACCTTC.

J is TRBJ2-7 and V is TRBV16; D perhaps matches TRBD1 (5 bases). This CDR3 contains 15 residues. Per germline, CDR1 KGHSY and CDR2 FQNENV. V dropped 2 bases and J dropped 2 bases, with 13 bases sitting between them. CDR3 in amino acids: CASSQGAGSTYEQYF. The CDR3 region has the DNA TGTGCCAGCAGCCAAGGGGCAGGCAGTACCTACGAGCAGTACTTC. The full variable domain, in which reference TRBV16 and TRBJ2-7 provide the parts outside the CDR3, is GEEVAQTPKHLVRGEGQKAKLYCAPIKGHSYVFWYQQVLKNEFKFLISFQNENVFDETGMPKERFSAKCLPNSPCSLEIQATKLEDSAVYFCASSQGAGSTYEQYFGPGTRLTVT.

The CDR3 DNA reads TGTGCCAGCAGTGAAGTGGCTAGCGGGGTCCTCACAGATACGCAGTATTTT. Its protein is CASSEVASGVLTDTQYF. V and J are TRBV6-1 and TRBJ2-3; TRBD2 agrees at 9 bases. The CDR3 spans 17 residues. Germline-derived CDR1 and CDR2 are MNHNS and SASEGT. Trimming took 1 base from V and 2 from J; bases not matched to a gene: 7.

V is TRBV29-1 and J is TRBJ1-4; D unresolved. Trimming took off 5 bases at V and 8 bases at J, with 15 bases between the two ends. The length of the CDR3 is 13 residues. The V gene's germline CDR1 is SQVTM and CDR2 ANQGSEA. The CDR3 here is CSVRPGIGEKLFF. The CDR3, as DNA: TGCAGCGTTCGGCCGGGGATCGGGGAAAAACTGTTTTTT.

J is TRBJ2-1 and V is TRBV18, with 7 bases lining up with TRBD2. Germline V lookup: CDR1 KGHSH, CDR2 LQKENI. The CDR3 is 13 amino acids. The junction had 8 bases not matched to a gene; V was cut back by 11 bases and J by 4 bases. As DNA, the CDR3 is TGTGCCGGACGGGCGGGAGAGTACAATGAGCAGTTCTTC. This gives the protein CAGRAGEYNEQFF.

This chain joins TRBV6-4 and TRBJ1-2; D is possibly TRBD1 (5 bases). CDR1 is MRHNA, CDR2 SNTAGT, per germline. V gave up 7 bases and J gave up 3 bases, with 15 bases separating them. The CDR3 has 14 residues. The CDR3 DNA reads as TGTGCCAGCAAACCGGACAATTGGGACTATGGCTACACCTTC. Its translation is CASKPDNWDYGYTF.